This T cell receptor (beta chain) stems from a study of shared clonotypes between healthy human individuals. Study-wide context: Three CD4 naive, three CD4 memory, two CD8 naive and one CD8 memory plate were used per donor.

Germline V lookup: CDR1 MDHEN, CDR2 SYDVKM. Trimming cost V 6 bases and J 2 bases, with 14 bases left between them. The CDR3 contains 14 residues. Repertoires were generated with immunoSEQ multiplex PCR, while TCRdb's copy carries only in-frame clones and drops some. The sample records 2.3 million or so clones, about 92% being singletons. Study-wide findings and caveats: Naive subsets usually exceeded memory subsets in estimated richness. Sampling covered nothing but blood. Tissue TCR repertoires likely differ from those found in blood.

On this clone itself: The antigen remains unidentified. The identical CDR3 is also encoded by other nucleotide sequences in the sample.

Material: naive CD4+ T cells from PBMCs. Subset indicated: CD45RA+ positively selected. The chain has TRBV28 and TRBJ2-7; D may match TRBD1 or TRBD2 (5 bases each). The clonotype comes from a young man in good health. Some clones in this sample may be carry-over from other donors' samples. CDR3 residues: CASSLPGPPYEQYF. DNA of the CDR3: TGTGCCAGCAGCCTACCGGGACCCCCCTACGAGCAGTACTTC.